A selection of T cell receptor beta chains follows, all from one sample in a study of blood T cell repertoires in COVID-19. Profiled with immunoSEQ multiplex PCR; TCRdb holds only in-frame clones, not every one. In the table there are 130,000 to 150,000 clones, 70% to 85% of which are singletons. The sequenced sample consisted of peripheral blood. All receptors derive from a woman at least 80 years old with acute or convalescent COVID-19. CDR3s include the opening cysteine and the closing phenylalanine or tryptophan. Fields, in order: D gene, clone size, J gene, V gene, CDR3 protein, CDR3 DNA. The D gene is left open where the match is weak. Clone sizes are given selectively: once, few, many, or a class where the clone is expanded.

TRBD1,-,TRBJ2-6,TRBV19,CATWDRGYSGANVLTF,TGTGCCACCTGGGACAGGGGGTACTCTGGGGCCAACGTCCTGACTTTC
-,-,TRBJ2-2,TRBV5-4,CASSPGSPWTGELFF,TGTGCCAGCAGCCCGGGGAGCCCGTGGACCGGGGAGCTGTTTTTT
TRBD2,-,TRBJ2-1,TRBV20-1,CSAGDRAGGRYNEQFF,TGCAGTGCTGGTGATAGAGCGGGGGGGAGGTACAATGAGCAGTTCTTC
-,-,TRBJ1-5,TRBV18,CASSPSGSLGNQPQHF,TGTGCCAGCTCACCGAGTGGGAGTTTGGGCAATCAGCCCCAGCATTTT
-,-,TRBJ1-2,TRBV5-1,CASSLVGAVHSYTF,TGCGCCAGCAGCTTGGTGGGGGCAGTTCATAGCTACACCTTC
-,few,TRBJ2-3,TRBV15,CATSRDSSGTDTQYF,TGTGCCACCAGCAGAGATAGCAGCGGCACAGATACGCAGTATTTT
TRBD1,-,TRBJ1-5,TRBV7-8,CASSRLSGTGLNQPQHF,TGTGCCAGCAGCAGATTATCGGGGACAGGCCTCAATCAGCCCCAGCATTTT
-,-,TRBJ1-5,TRBV7-9,CASARTDNQPQHF,TGTGCCAGTGCTCGGACAGACAATCAGCCCCAGCATTTT
-,once,TRBJ1-1,TRBV27,CASSLVRGRGTEAFF,TGTGCCAGCAGTTTAGTAAGGGGAAGGGGCACTGAAGCTTTCTTT
-,-,TRBJ1-3,TRBV7-6,CASSLLTTNTIYF,TGTGCCAGCAGCTTACTGACAACAAACACCATATATTTT
TRBD1,-,TRBJ1-2,TRBV19,CASRGTGRNYGYTF,TGTGCCAGTAGGGGGACAGGGCGTAACTATGGCTACACCTTC
-,-,TRBJ1-1,TRBV5-4,CASRGGATEAFF,TGTGCCAGCAGGGGCGGGGCGACTGAAGCTTTCTTT
-,-,TRBJ1-2,TRBV3-1/TRBV3-2,CASSQGTNYGYTF,TGTGCCAGCAGCCAGGGGACAAACTATGGCTACACCTTC
-,once,TRBJ2-2,TRBV18,CASSPQEVNTGELFF,TGTGCCAGCTCACCACAAGAGGTGAACACCGGGGAGCTGTTTTTT
TRBD1,-,TRBJ1-1,TRBV6-6,CASSPRDSTNTEAFF,TGTGCCAGCAGTCCCCGGGACAGTACGAACACTGAAGCTTTCTTT
TRBD2,-,TRBJ2-7,TRBV27,CASSFESTSTAHEQYF,TGTGCCAGCAGTTTCGAGTCGACTAGCACCGCCCACGAGCAGTACTTC
-,-,TRBJ1-6,TRBV9,CASSVGRGSASPLHF,TGTGCCAGCAGCGTTGGGAGGGGCTCGGCTTCACCCCTCCACTTT
-,-,TRBJ1-2,TRBV12-3/TRBV12-4,CASSFRGDGYTF,TGTGCCAGCAGTTTCAGGGGAGATGGCTACACCTTC
TRBD1,-,TRBJ1-2,TRBV9,CASSVGDRVDYGYTF,TGTGCCAGCAGCGTAGGCGACAGGGTGGACTATGGCTACACCTTC
-,-,TRBJ2-1,TRBV4-1,CASSQAANGLEQFF,TGCGCCAGCAGCCAAGCCGCTAATGGGCTTGAGCAGTTCTTC